Below are 16 T cell receptor beta chains sequenced from a single sample in a study of blood T cell repertoires in COVID-19. Assay: immunoSEQ multiplex PCR; the TCRdb copy retains only in-frame clones and omits some. Of 40,000 to 45,000 clones in the sample, about 89% were seen once. Sequenced sample: peripheral blood. All receptors derive from a man aged 45-65 years with active COVID-19.

The CDR3 nucleotides are TGTGCCAGCAGCTTAGAGGCAGGGGTCGGAGAAGAGACCCAGTACTTC. Its translation is CASSLEAGVGEETQYF. V gene TRBV7-6 combines with J gene TRBJ2-5, with D perhaps matching TRBD1 (6 bases). The CDR3 has 16 residues. V was shortened by 1 base and J by 3 bases, with 15 bases between the two germline ends. The V gene's germline CDR1 is SGHVS and CDR2 FNYEAQ.

The chain employs TRBV11-2 and TRBJ2-7, with D possibly TRBD2 on 6 matching bases. The germline CDR1 and CDR2 sequences are SGHAT and FQNNGV. The germline V and J ends were trimmed by 3 bases and 4 bases, with 10 bases remaining between them. The length of the CDR3 is 13 residues. The CDR3 sequence: CASSFGRDYEQYF. The CDR3, as DNA: TGTGCCAGCAGCTTCGGGCGGGATTACGAGCAGTACTTC.

The chain couples TRBV2 to TRBJ2-5; weak D call: TRBD1 (6 bases). CDR3 length equals 13 residues. Germline V gene data show CDR1 as SNHLY and CDR2 as FYNNEI. Deletions cut 5 bases from V and 4 bases from J, with 11 bases between. The CDR3 DNA reads as TGTGCCAGCAGTACAGGGATGCGAGAGACCCAGTACTTC. This encodes CASSTGMRETQYF.

This chain joins TRBV7-3 and TRBJ2-5, with D possibly matching TRBD2 (5 bases). CDR3 length equals 14 residues. Germline V CDR1 and CDR2: SGHTA, FQGTGA. Trimming left V 5 bases short and J 0 bases short, with 10 bases between. The CDR3 spells CASSLDGDQETQYF. Here the CDR3 DNA reads TGTGCCAGCAGCCTGGACGGGGACCAAGAGACCCAGTACTTC.

The chain has TRBV19 and TRBJ2-2, with 10 bases aligning to TRBD2. V shed 5 bases and J 2 bases; nucleotides not matched to a gene: 5. Germline assignment: CDR1 LNHDA and CDR2 SQIVND (reference sequence). The CDR3 sequence is 16 residues long. DNA for the CDR3: TGTGCCAGTAGTCCCGGGACTAGCGTCAACACCGGGGAGCTGTTTTTT. This gives the protein CASSPGTSVNTGELFF. The whole variable domain, filled in from reference TRBV19 and TRBJ2-2, reads DGGITQSPKYLFRKEGQNVTLSCEQNLNHDAMYWYRQDPGQGLRLIYYSQIVNDFQKGDIAEGYSVSREKKESFPLTVTSAQKNPTAFYLCASSPGTSVNTGELFFGEGSRLTVL.

This clone was detected a few times. The genes are TRBV24-1 and TRBJ2-7; 9 bases are a match to TRBD2. This CDR3 has 15 residues. From germline, CDR1 is KGHDR and CDR2 SFDVKD. Losses at the gene ends were 5 bases for V and 5 bases for J; bases not matched to a gene: 9. DNA of the CDR3: TGTGCCACCAGTGGGGGGGCCGGGACTAGCCACGAGCAGTACTTC. This sequence encodes CATSGGAGTSHEQYF.

This chain uses TRBV5-4 with TRBJ2-7, with 9 bases identical to TRBD2. The CDR3 is 16 amino acids. Trimming removed 0 bases from V and 4 bases from J; junction bases left unmatched: 8. Germline V gene lookup returns CDR1 SGHNT and CDR2 YYREEE (reference sequence). This chain's CDR3 is CASSLGGLAGLYEQYF. CDR3 in DNA: TGTGCCAGCAGCTTGGGGGGGCTAGCGGGATTGTACGAGCAGTACTTC. The whole variable domain, filled in from reference TRBV5-4 and TRBJ2-7, reads ETGVTQSPTHLIKTRGQQVTLRCSSQSGHNTVSWYQQALGQGPQFIFQYYREEENGRGNFPPRFSGLQFPNYSSELNVNALELDDSALYLCASSLGGLAGLYEQYFGPGTRLTVT.

The chain uses TRBV12-3 or TRBV12-4 and TRBJ2-1, with 7 bases that match TRBD2. The CDR3 is 13 residues long. J gave up 9 bases and V 7 bases, and 9 bases lay outside the gene matches. The CDR3 protein is CASTLAETSEQFF. The DNA of the CDR3 is TGTGCCAGCACCCTAGCGGAGACCAGTGAGCAGTTCTTC.

The genes are TRBV11-2 and TRBJ1-1, with D perhaps TRBD1 (6 bases). This CDR3 has 12 amino acids. Germline V lookup: CDR1 SGHAT, CDR2 FQNNGV. The V end lost 2 bases, the J end lost 11 bases, and 12 bases lay between the germline ends. CDR3 DNA: TGTGCCAGCAGCTTACAATCAGGGGTCGCTTTCTTT. Its translation: CASSLQSGVAFF.

J is TRBJ2-1 and V is TRBV24-1; TRBD2 matches 8 bases. The CDR3 runs to 11 residues. Trimming cost V 9 bases and J 9 bases; bases outside gene matches: 3. CDR1 is KGHDR and CDR2 is SFDVKD in the germline V gene. The CDR3 here is CATGAGVEQFF. As DNA, the CDR3 is TGTGCCACCGGAGCGGGAGTTGAGCAGTTCTTC.

This clone has only one observation. The chain uses TRBV27 and TRBJ1-1; tentatively, D is TRBD1 (5 bases). The CDR3 loop spans 12 amino acids. V lost 5 bases to trimming and J lost 7 bases, with 11 bases between them. Germline CDR1 reads MNHEY; CDR2 reads SMNVEV (reference sequence). The CDR3 region is CASSPGGGEAFF. As DNA, the CDR3 is TGTGCCAGCAGTCCCGGGGGGGGTGAAGCTTTCTTT.

The rearrangement joins TRBV11-3 to TRBJ2-3; D uncertain. There are 14 residues in the CDR3. Trimming pared 0 bases from V and 2 bases from J, leaving 6 bases between. CDR1 is SGHNT, CDR2 YENEEA, per germline. CDR3: CASSLESSTDTQYF. CDR3 DNA: TGTGCCAGCAGCTTAGAGTCTTCCACAGATACGCAGTATTTT. The variable domain in full, with the rest retrieved from reference TRBV11-3 and TRBJ2-3, is EAGVVQSPRYKIIEKKQPVAFWCNPISGHNTLYWYLQNLGQGPELLIRYENEEAVDDSQLPKDRFSAERLKGVDSTLKIQPAELGDSAVYLCASSLESSTDTQYFGPGTRLTVL.

Only a few counts were recorded for this clone. The chain uses TRBV12-3 or TRBV12-4 and TRBJ2-7; D is perhaps TRBD1 (7 bases). The CDR3 loop spans 13 amino acids. Trimming left V 5 bases short and J 6 bases short, with 14 bases between. The CDR3 protein is CASSANRGGEQYF. Written as DNA, the CDR3 is TGTGCCAGCAGTGCCAACAGGGGAGGCGAGCAGTACTTC.

This rearrangement joins TRBV7-6 to TRBJ2-7; unclear D gene. The CDR3 extends over 14 amino acids. Per germline, CDR1 SGHVS and CDR2 FNYEAQ. The V end was cut by 5 bases, the J end by 4 bases, with 15 bases between. CDR3 loop: CASSPTPTHYEQYF. CDR3 nucleotides: TGTGCCAGCAGCCCAACCCCGACTCATTACGAGCAGTACTTC.

The chain joins TRBV12-3 or TRBV12-4 to TRBJ1-1; D perhaps matches TRBD1 (5 bases). V gave up 5 bases and J gave up 1 base, with 8 bases separating them. CDR3 length: 13 residues. The CDR3 region has the DNA TGTGCCAGCAGTCAACAGGAGAACACTGAAGCTTTCTTT. Translation gives CASSQQENTEAFF.

This chain connects TRBV3-1 (or the pseudogene TRBV3-2) to TRBJ2-7; the match to TRBD2 covers 15 bases. The CDR3 runs 19 residues. Germline V lookup: CDR1 LGHDT, CDR2 YNNKEL (reference sequence). The V and J ends lost 3 bases and 5 bases, in that order; junction bases with no gene match: 14. CDR3: CASSQHSGTSGRIRDEQYF. In nucleotides, the CDR3 is TGTGCCAGCAGCCAGCACTCCGGGACTAGCGGGAGGATCCGGGACGAGCAGTACTTC.